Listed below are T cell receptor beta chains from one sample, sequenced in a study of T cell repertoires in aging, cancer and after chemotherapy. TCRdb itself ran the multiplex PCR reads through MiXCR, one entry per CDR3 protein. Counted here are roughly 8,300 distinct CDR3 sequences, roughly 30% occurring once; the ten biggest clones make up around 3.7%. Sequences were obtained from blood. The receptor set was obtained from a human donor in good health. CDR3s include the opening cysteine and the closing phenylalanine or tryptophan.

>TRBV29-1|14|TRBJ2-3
CSVSTAGRTDTQYF
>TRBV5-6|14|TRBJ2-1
CASSLLGGWNEQLF
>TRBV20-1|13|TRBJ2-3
CSARDLRADTQYF
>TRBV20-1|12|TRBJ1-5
CSASGGGQPQHF
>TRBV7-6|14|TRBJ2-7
CASSLAPGTYEQYF
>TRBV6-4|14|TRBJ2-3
CASSRGGDTDTQYF
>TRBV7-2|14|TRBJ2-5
CASSPGGAQETQYF
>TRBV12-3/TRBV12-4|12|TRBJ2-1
CASSLEGRFGFF
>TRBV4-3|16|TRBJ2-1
CASSQTYGTGATEQFF
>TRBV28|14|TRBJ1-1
CASSLFHRNTEAFF
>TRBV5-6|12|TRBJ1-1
CASSWSEAEAFF
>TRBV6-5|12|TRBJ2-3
CASRTITDTQYF
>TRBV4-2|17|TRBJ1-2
CASSPKVWAAANYGYTF
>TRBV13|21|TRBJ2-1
CASSLALIPEELGVVYNEQFF
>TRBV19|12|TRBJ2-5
CASSLDRETQYF
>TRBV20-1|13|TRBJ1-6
CSARSSYNSPLHF
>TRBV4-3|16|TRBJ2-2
CASSLEGTRGTGELFF
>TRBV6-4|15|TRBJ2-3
CASSEQGQGADTQYF
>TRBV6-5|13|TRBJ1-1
CASTDQMNTEAFF
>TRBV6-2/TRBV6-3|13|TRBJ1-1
CASSSGENTEAFF
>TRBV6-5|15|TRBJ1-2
CASSTRTGGIYGYTF
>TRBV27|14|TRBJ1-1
CASSYNLQWAEAFF
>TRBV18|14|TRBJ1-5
CASSPGNSGQPQHF
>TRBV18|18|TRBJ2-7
CASSAPLLRDIPSYEQYF
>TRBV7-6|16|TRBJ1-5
CASSLAGGRVGQPQHF
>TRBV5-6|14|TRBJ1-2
CASSFADSLRGYTF
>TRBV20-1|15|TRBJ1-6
CSASPMGGTNSPLHF
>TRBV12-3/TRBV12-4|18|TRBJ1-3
CASSPGKPGHSSGNTIYF
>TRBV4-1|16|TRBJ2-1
CASSQDGGVAYNEQFF
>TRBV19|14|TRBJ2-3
CASTPGGFPDTQYF
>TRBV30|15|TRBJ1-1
CAWSVEVAGNTEAFF
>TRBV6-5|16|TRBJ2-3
CAMGKGRHVSTDTQYF
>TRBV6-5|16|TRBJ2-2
CASSYYRISNTGELFF
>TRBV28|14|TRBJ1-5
CASALGGAGQPQHF
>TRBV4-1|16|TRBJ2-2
CASSHQTGGRAGELFF
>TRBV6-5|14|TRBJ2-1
CASSYGGGTNEQFF
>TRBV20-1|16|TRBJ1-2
CSAPPPQTGGVGGYTF
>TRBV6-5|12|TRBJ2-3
CARGRGKDTQYF
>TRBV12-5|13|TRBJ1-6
CASGLGAGSPLHF
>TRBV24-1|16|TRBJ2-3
CATSDLQFGGTDTQYF
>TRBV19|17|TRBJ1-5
CASSIAGPSLSNQPQHF
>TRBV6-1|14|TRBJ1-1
CASSDTYGYTEAFF
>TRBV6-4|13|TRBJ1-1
CAIRGSMNTEAFF
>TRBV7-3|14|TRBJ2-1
CASSLNAGYNEQFF
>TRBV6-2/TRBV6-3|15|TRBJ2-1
CASSYSMNRNNEQFF
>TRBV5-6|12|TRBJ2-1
CASSLVRNEQFF
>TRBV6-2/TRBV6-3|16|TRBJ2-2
CASRGLAGGDTGELFF
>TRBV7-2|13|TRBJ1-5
CASSDGVNQPQHF
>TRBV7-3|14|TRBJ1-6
CASSLTGRDSPPHF
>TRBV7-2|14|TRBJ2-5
CASSYAGEGETQYF
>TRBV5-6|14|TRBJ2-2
CASSSGSYTGELFF
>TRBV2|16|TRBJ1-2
CASSENPTSRNYGYTF
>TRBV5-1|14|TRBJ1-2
CASSLVGSRDGYTF
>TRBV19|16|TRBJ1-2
CASSQPGQGASNGYTF
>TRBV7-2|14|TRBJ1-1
CASSLVGANTEAFF